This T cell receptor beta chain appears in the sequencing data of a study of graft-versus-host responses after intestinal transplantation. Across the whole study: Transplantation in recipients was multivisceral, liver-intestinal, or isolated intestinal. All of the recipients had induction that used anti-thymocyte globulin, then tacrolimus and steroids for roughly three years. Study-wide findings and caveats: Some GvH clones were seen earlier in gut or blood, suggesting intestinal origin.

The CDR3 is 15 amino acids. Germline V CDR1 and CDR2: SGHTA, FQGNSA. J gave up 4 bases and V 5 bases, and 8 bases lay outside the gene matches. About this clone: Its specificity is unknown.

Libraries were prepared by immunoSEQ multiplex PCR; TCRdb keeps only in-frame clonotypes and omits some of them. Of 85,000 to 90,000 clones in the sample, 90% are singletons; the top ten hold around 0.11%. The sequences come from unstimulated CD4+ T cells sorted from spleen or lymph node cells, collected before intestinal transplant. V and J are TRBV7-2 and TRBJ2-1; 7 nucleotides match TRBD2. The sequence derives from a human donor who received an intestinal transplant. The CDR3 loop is CASSPRGIGYNEQFF. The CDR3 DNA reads TGTGCCAGCAGCCCGCGGGGGATTGGGTACAATGAGCAGTTCTTC.